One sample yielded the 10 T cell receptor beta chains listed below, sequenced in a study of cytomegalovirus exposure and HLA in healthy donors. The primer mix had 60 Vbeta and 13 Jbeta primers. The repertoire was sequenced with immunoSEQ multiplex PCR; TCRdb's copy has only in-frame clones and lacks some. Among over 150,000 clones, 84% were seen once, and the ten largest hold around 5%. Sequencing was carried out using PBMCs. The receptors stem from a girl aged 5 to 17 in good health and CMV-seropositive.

For the CDR3, the DNA is TGTGCCAGCAGTGCCTCGAGGGACAGTCGCTCCTACGAGCAGTACTTC. This sequence encodes CASSASRDSRSYEQYF. The chain has TRBV6-1 and TRBJ2-7, with 7 nucleotides matching TRBD1. CDR1 and CDR2 from the germline V gene are MNHNS and SASEGT. The CDR3 is made up of 16 amino acids. The V and J ends lost 4 bases and 0 bases, in that order; junction bases with no gene match: 9.

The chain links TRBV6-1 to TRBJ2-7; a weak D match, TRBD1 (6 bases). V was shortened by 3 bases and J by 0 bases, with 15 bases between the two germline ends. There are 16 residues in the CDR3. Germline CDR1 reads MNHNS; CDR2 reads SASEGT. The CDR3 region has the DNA TGTGCCAGCAGTGAGGTTTGGGACATAAGCTCCTACGAGCAGTACTTC. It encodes CASSEVWDISSYEQYF.

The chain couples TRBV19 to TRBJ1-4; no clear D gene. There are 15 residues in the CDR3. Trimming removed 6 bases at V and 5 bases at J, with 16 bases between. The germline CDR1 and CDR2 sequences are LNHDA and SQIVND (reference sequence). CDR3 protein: CASSRSRRGNEKLFF. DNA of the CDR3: TGTGCCAGTAGCCGTTCTAGACGGGGAAATGAAAAACTGTTTTTT.

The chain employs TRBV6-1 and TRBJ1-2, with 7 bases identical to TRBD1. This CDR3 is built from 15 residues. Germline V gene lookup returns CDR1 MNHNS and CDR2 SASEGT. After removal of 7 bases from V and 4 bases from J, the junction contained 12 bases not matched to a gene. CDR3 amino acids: CASISSGTATYGYTF. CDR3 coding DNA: TGTGCCAGCATTAGTTCCGGGACAGCTACCTATGGCTACACCTTC.

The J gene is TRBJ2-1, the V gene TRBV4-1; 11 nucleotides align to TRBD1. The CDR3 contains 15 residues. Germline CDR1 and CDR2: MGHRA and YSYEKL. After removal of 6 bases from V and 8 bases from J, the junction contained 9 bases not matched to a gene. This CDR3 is CASRVGQGVSDEQFF. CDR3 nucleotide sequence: TGCGCCAGCAGGGTGGGACAGGGGGTTTCGGATGAGCAGTTCTTC.

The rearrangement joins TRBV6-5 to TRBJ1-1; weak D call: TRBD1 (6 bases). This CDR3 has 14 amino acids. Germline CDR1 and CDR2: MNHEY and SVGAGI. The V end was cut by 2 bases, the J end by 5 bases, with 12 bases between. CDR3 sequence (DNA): TGTGCCAGCAGTTACGGGACACCTAAAACTGAAGCTTTCTTT. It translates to CASSYGTPKTEAFF.

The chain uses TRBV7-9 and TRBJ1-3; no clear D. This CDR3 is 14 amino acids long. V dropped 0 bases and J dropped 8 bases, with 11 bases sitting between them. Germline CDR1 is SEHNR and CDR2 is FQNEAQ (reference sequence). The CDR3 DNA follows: TGTGCCAGCAGCTTAGCTGTTCCGCGGGACACCATATATTTT. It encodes CASSLAVPRDTIYF.

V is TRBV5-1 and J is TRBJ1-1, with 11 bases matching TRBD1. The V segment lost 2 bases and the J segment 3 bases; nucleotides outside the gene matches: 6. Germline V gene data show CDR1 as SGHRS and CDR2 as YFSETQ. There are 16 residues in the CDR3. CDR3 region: CASSLRTGGMDTEAFF. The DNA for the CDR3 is TGCGCCAGCAGCTTACGGACAGGGGGCATGGACACTGAAGCTTTCTTT.

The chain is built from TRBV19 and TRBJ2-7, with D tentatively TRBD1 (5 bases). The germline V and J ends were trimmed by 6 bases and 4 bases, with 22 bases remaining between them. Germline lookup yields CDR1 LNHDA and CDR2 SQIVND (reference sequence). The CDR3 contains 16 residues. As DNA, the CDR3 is TGTGCCAGTAGGGTCAACAGGAACTACCAAGAATACGAGCAGTACTTC. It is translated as CASRVNRNYQEYEQYF.

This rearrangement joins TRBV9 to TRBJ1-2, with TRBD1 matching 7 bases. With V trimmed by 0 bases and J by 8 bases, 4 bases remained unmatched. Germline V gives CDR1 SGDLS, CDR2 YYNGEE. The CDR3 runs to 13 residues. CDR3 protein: CASSVATGEGYTF. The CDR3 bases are TGTGCCAGCAGCGTAGCTACAGGGGAGGGCTACACCTTC.